Listed here are 12 T cell receptor beta chains from one sample, sequenced in a study of blood T cell repertoires in COVID-19. Sequenced by immunoSEQ multiplex PCR; TCRdb stores in-frame clones only, minus some. The table includes approximately 340,000 clones, approximately 88% detected once. Sequenced: peripheral blood. The receptors come from a man younger than 45 with COVID-19, enrolled during active disease.

The CDR3 DNA follows: TGTGCCAGTAGTAGCCCAGGGATGGGAGAGACCCAGTACTTC. This translates into CASSSPGMGETQYF. The chain recombines TRBV19 with TRBJ2-5, with D possibly being TRBD1 (5 bases). Trimming cost V 4 bases and J 4 bases, with 13 bases left between them. CDR1 and CDR2 from the germline V gene are LNHDA and SQIVND (reference sequence). CDR3 size: 14 residues.

The V and J genes are TRBV7-9 and TRBJ1-6, with D perhaps TRBD1 (6 bases). The CDR3 contains 15 residues. V lost 1 base to trimming and J lost 7 bases, with 11 bases between them. CDR1 and CDR2 (germline): SEHNR, FQNEAQ (reference sequence). The CDR3 coding sequence is TGTGCCAGCAGCTTAGAGGGGGTTCGCAATTCACCCCTCCACTTT. Translated, it gives CASSLEGVRNSPLHF. The variable domain in full, with the rest retrieved from reference TRBV7-9 and TRBJ1-6, is DTGVSQNPRHKITKRGQNVTFRCDPISEHNRLYWYRQTLGQGPEFLTYFQNEAQLEKSRLLSDRFSAERPKGSFSTLEIQRTEQGDSAMYLCASSLEGVRNSPLHFGNGTRLTVT.

As DNA, the CDR3 is TGTGCCAGCAGCTCGACAGGGGTCGGCTACACCTTC. Encoded protein: CASSSTGVGYTF. The V gene is TRBV11-2, the J gene TRBJ1-2; 8 bases agree with TRBD1. V dropped 4 bases and J dropped 8; count of bases not matched to a gene: 3. The CDR3 has 12 amino acids. In germline, CDR1 is SGHAT, CDR2 FQNNGV.

The sample holds one count of this clone. This chain uses TRBV29-1 with TRBJ2-3; 10 nucleotides match TRBD2. The CDR3 totals 14 residues. CDR1 and CDR2 (germline): SQVTM, ANQGSEA. V lost 4 bases, J lost 4 bases, and 5 bases stayed unmatched. CDR3 DNA: TGCAGCGTTGTAGTACTAGCGGGGCCAGATACGCAGTATTTT. Residues: CSVVVLAGPDTQYF.

The chain combines TRBV7-2 with TRBJ1-6, with D hard to call. With 6 bases removed from V and 7 bases from J, the gap between germline ends came to 10 bases. The CDR3 has 13 residues. Germline values: CDR1 SGHTA, CDR2 FQGNSA. The DNA for the CDR3 is TGTGCCAGCAGTTTGGGCGGGAATTCACCCCTCCACTTT. Amino acids: CASSLGGNSPLHF.

This chain joins TRBV10-3 and TRBJ2-6; D possibly corresponds to TRBD1 (6 bases). Germline V gene data show CDR1 as ENHRY and CDR2 as SYGVKD. V lost 6 bases, J lost 2 bases, and 11 bases lay in between. This CDR3 is 15 amino acids long. As DNA, the CDR3 is TGTGCCATCAGAGAAACAGGGACTGGGGCCAACGTCCTGACTTTC. Protein: CAIRETGTGANVLTF.

The rearrangement uses TRBV5-1 and TRBJ2-1; 10 nucleotides agree with TRBD2. Germline V lookup: CDR1 SGHRS, CDR2 YFSETQ. After removal of 1 base from V and 4 bases from J, the junction contained 5 bases not matched to a gene. CDR3 length: 16 residues. CDR3 nucleotides: TGCGCCAGCAGCTTGTCTAGCGGGGGTAAATACAATGAGCAGTTCTTC. Translating it yields CASSLSSGGKYNEQFF. The full variable domain, in which reference TRBV5-1 and TRBJ2-1 provide the parts outside the CDR3, is KAGVTQTPRYLIKTRGQQVTLSCSPISGHRSVSWYQQTPGQGLQFLFEYFSETQRNKGNFPGRFSGRQFSNSRSEMNVSTLELGDSALYLCASSLSSGGKYNEQFFGPGTRLTVL.

The chain uses TRBV29-1 and TRBJ1-2; a possible D gene is TRBD1 (5 bases). The CDR3 contains 16 residues. The V gene's germline CDR1 is SQVTM and CDR2 ANQGSEA. With 0 bases removed from V and 3 bases from J, the gap between germline ends came to 17 bases. The CDR3 is CSVEDPSQGGDYGYTF. For the CDR3, the DNA is TGCAGCGTTGAAGACCCTTCCCAGGGAGGGGACTATGGCTACACCTTC.

This clone came up a few times. V and J are TRBV4-2 and TRBJ2-5; 8 bases align to TRBD2. Germline trimming cut 1 base from V and 4 bases from J; bases unmatched to any gene: 2. The CDR3 totals 14 residues. Looked up from germline, CDR1 is LGHNA and CDR2 is YNFKEQ. The CDR3 DNA sequence: TGTGCCAGCAGCCAAGGGCTAGCGGGAGAGACCCAGTACTTC. Its translation is CASSQGLAGETQYF.

The J gene is TRBJ2-7, the V gene TRBV18, with 9 bases matching TRBD1. CDR3 length: 15 residues. Germline values: CDR1 KGHSH, CDR2 LQKENI. Trimming removed 4 bases from V and 3 bases from J; junction bases left unmatched: 7. This CDR3 is CASSLLTGGDYEQYF. CDR3 bases: TGTGCCAGCTCACTTTTGACAGGGGGGGACTACGAGCAGTACTTC.

The J gene is TRBJ1-1, the V gene TRBV4-1; weak D call: TRBD1 (6 bases). The CDR3 length is 13 residues. Germline CDR1 MGHRA, CDR2 YSYEKL. Trimming took off 1 base at V and 5 bases at J, with 8 bases between the two ends. CDR3 coding DNA: TGCGCCAGCAGCCAAGCTCAGGGGACTGAAGCTTTCTTT. Its translation is CASSQAQGTEAFF.

This sequence joins TRBV18 and TRBJ2-2, with 8 bases aligning to TRBD1. The length of the CDR3 is 16 residues. The germline gives CDR1 KGHSH, CDR2 LQKENI. Germline trimming cut 3 bases from V and 2 bases from J; bases unmatched to any gene: 5. The CDR3 DNA sequence: TGTGCCAGCTCACCTATCCAGGGGGCAAACACCGGGGAGCTGTTTTTT. This codes for CASSPIQGANTGELFF.